This T cell receptor (beta chain) was sequenced in a study of blood T cell repertoires in COVID-19. Profiled with immunoSEQ multiplex PCR; TCRdb holds only in-frame clones, not every one. The repertoire includes 300,000 to 400,000 clones, 80% to 90% of them detected once, and about 5% sits in the top ten. Recruitment covered 20 to 25 US areas and drew participants whose ages spanned roughly 18 to 100 years. Participants reported their clinical history, and cohort assignment relied on those reports. Trimming left V 6 bases short and J 2 bases short, with 10 bases between. Germline CDR1 and CDR2: SNHLY and FYNNEI. The CDR3 extends over 14 amino acids.

The rearrangement joins TRBV2 to TRBJ1-4, with D unresolved. The origin of this receptor is a young man who had recovered from COVID-19. The sample consisted of PBMCs or T cells enriched from blood (not recorded which). CDR3 in amino acids: CASSDWETNEKLFF. Here the CDR3 DNA reads TGTGCCAGCAGCGACTGGGAGACTAATGAAAAACTGTTTTTT.